Listed below are T cell receptor beta chains from one sample, sequenced in a study of CD8+ T cells in alopecia areata. The assay was immunoSEQ multiplex PCR, and TCRdb's table has in-frame clones only and misses some. Among about 180,000 clones listed, just under 60% were seen once. The sample here was CD4+ T cells sorted from blood, taken at week 0. The receptors stem from a human donor with alopecia areata. The CDR3 runs from the conserved cysteine through the conserved F or W. Fields, in order: CDR3 protein, CDR3 DNA, D gene, clone size, V gene, J gene. The D gene is left open where the match is weak. Size tells how often a clone was seen (once, few, many) or the class of an expanded clone, and some rows leave it out.

CASSSLWTGELFF	TGTGCCAGCAGCTCTCTTTGGACCGGGGAGCTGTTTTTT	NA	NA	TRBV7-2	TRBJ2-2
CASSPSGTGISGANVLTF	TGTGCCAGCAGCCCCTCCGGGACAGGGATCTCTGGGGCCAACGTCCTGACTTTC	TRBD1	once	TRBV7-9	TRBJ2-6
CSVGGLATYEQYF	TGCAGCGTTGGAGGTCTAGCTACCTACGAGCAGTACTTC	NA	few	TRBV29-1	TRBJ2-7
CASSWQKNTEAFF	TGTGCCAGTAGTTGGCAGAAGAACACTGAAGCTTTCTTT	NA	few	TRBV19	TRBJ1-1
CASSSSYEQYF	TGTGCCAGTTCCAGCTCCTACGAGCAGTACTTC	NA	once	TRBV19	TRBJ2-7
CASTPTDATNEKLFF	TGTGCCAGCACCCCAACCGACGCAACTAATGAAAAACTGTTTTTT	NA	NA	TRBV2	TRBJ1-4
CASSALEMAGELFF	TGTGCCAGCAGCGCACTAGAGATGGCCGGGGAGCTGTTTTTT	NA	few	TRBV9	TRBJ2-2
CATTLGQSHQPQHF	TGTGCCACCACCCTCGGACAGTCGCATCAGCCCCAGCATTTT	NA	NA	TRBV15	TRBJ1-5
CASSTGTAYEQYF	TGCGCCAGCAGCACGGGGACAGCCTACGAGCAGTACTTC	TRBD1	NA	TRBV5-1	TRBJ2-7
CAWRSLGQDNSPLHF	TGTGCCTGGAGATCCTTGGGACAAGATAATTCACCCCTCCACTTT	NA	NA	TRBV30	TRBJ1-6
CAWSAVKSPLHF	TGTGCCTGGAGTGCGGTAAAGTCACCCCTCCACTTT	NA	NA	TRBV30	TRBJ1-6
CASSSGGQVHNEQFF	TGCGCCAGCAGCTCCGGGGGACAGGTTCACAATGAGCAGTTCTTC	TRBD1	NA	TRBV5-1	TRBJ2-1
CASSVGQDYEQYF	TGCGCCAGCAGCGTGGGACAGGACTACGAGCAGTACTTC	TRBD1	NA	TRBV5-1	TRBJ2-7